This TCR beta chain was recovered during a study of early T cells in non-severe SARS-CoV-2 infection. The overall study: The study sequenced bulk RNA from unsorted whole blood, with chains unpaired.

TCRdb reanalysed the 5' RACE reads using MiXCR and keeps one entry per CDR3 protein. Seen here are about 44,000 distinct CDR3 sequences, around 6.1% observed once, and the top ten hold around 20%. This clonotype was seen a handful of times. Trimming cost V 2 bases and J 5 bases, with 10 bases left between them. This CDR3 is 13 amino acids long. Germline V lookup: CDR1 SGHVS, CDR2 FNYEAQ. The chain employs TRBV7-6 and TRBJ2-7, with no clear D. Specimen: whole blood, collected at baseline. This receptor was taken from an adult who was a healthcare worker with PCR-confirmed SARS-CoV-2 infection or an uninfected control (not recorded which). The CDR3 reads CASSLFEGDEQYF. CDR3 DNA: TGTGCCAGCAGCTTATTTGAAGGCGACGAGCAGTACTTC.